This T cell receptor (beta chain) was obtained from a study of blood T cell repertoires in COVID-19. Study-level information: From the United States, Italy and Spain came samples of acute and convalescent COVID-19.

This CDR3 spans 12 amino acids. The V end was cut by 4 bases, the J end by 2 bases, with 5 bases between. Sequencing used immunoSEQ multiplex PCR; TCRdb keeps in-frame clones, though not all of them. The sample has 65,000 to 95,000 clones; about nine tenths are singletons. The sequence derives from a man in his fifties with COVID-19, enrolled during active disease. The specimen was peripheral blood. This rearrangement joins TRBV12-3 or TRBV12-4 to TRBJ1-2; no firm D call. The CDR3 is CASSSPNYGYTF. The CDR3 coding sequence is TGTGCCAGCAGTTCCCCGAACTATGGCTACACCTTC.